This T cell receptor beta chain was sequenced during a study of cytomegalovirus exposure and HLA in healthy donors listed by TCRdb under 2017. General notes on the study: An earlier analysis of approximately 590 of the donors reported approximately 300 Gb of sequence data and approximately 110 million unique TCR beta sequences from 150 million to 200 million T cells. About 280 gigabases of sequencing data and 70 million to 100 million unique TCR sequences made up an early release that covered approximately 620 HLA-typed donors. Of the roughly 400 genotyped donors, less than 85% were placed in the genetic ancestry cluster associated with self-reported Caucasian donors. The study aimed to test whether signatures of past pathogen exposure could be identified by cataloging public T cell receptors. The study profiled the T cell repertoires of 500 to 800 subjects by immunosequencing and related them to cytomegalovirus serostatus. A separate validation cohort of about 110 different subjects was used in addition to the roughly 670-subject first cohort. To predict cytomegalovirus infection status, the study brought together high-throughput TCR immunosequencing, statistical association of individual TCRs with disease status, and machine learning. A later analysis re-analyzed previously published TCR beta repertoires from roughly 690 donors and added high-resolution HLA genotyping to study TCR occurrence patterns. Rather than using new phenotypic data, the later analysis identified candidate immune exposures from TCR beta sequences and from how often those sequences occurred across donors. An earlier analysis of nearly 600 of the donors applied high-throughput TCR beta sequencing to assess whether each TCR beta V gene segment acted as functional or pseudogenic. Alongside the repertoire data, information on donor age, sex, ethnicity and CMV serostatus was compiled. A later genetic analysis used genome-wide SNP genotypes for 398 of the 666 donors, treating that subset as a discovery cohort. All discovery cohort repertoires had been generated using a single sequencing platform. HLA typing included class I and class II loci at four-digit resolution. The number of typed donors differed by locus: about 620-630 for A, B, C, DRB1 and DQB1; 500 to 550 for DQA1; roughly 600 for DPA1; and roughly 450 for DPB1. Roughly five DR-DQ haplotypes were handled as single units for association and clustering because linkage in the cohort was strong. Across around 400 genotyped donors of the cohort, an average of 235,054 unique TCR beta nucleotide sequences per donor were sequenced, and about a sixth of those sequences were non-productive.

For this clone: Its antigen is unknown. The input lacks base qualities; no much larger clone sits a single base away.

Receptors were amplified or captured by the immunoSEQ multiplex PCR assay. For the multiplex PCR, a mixture combining 60 forward primers for TCR Vbeta segments and 13 reverse primers for TCR Jbeta segments was used. The CDR3 region of rearranged TCR beta genes was amplified from genomic DNA by a multiplex PCR assay. The amplified TCR beta libraries were sequenced on the Illumina HiSeq System as 87-base-pair reads. Turning to the authors' computational methods: In a later analysis, 70 million to 95 million unique TCR beta chains were counted across the 500 to 850 repertoires, and approximately 11 million of these chains were shared by at least two donors. Raw reads were error-corrected and collapsed into unique sequences with a nearest-neighbor algorithm that merged closely related sequences to remove PCR and sequencing errors. To assign V, D and J gene segments, CDR3 sequences were aligned to IMGT reference sequences. For a sequence to be retained, at least a six-nucleotide match to both a V gene segment and a J gene segment was required. A rearrangement was called productive if the CDR3 had no stop codons and remained in frame with V and J, and every other rearrangement was called non-productive. CDR3 was defined by IMGT convention, running from the second conserved V-encoded cysteine to the conserved J-encoded phenylalanine. The earlier analysis of some 540 of the donors excluded any sequence lacking an unambiguous match to a single V gene segment. An earlier analysis of under 750 of the donors called V segments functional above 56.7% productive rearrangements and segregating when the between-donor standard deviation exceeded 5%. A statistical classification framework was built for diagnosing cytomegalovirus status from the catalog of TCR beta chain sequences. In a later analysis, TCR nucleotide sequences were compared against IMGT/GENE-DB human TR gene sequences so that V and J genes could be assigned. Using the TCRdist pipeline, a later analysis assigned CDR3 sequences along with most-parsimonious VDJ recombination scenarios. In a later analysis, every TCR beta chain was defined by the combination of its CDR3 amino acid sequence and its V-gene family, and reads without a unique V-gene family were dropped. A later analysis removed roughly 590 highly shared, low-generation-probability nucleotide sequences to deal with suspected cross-contamination and a sequencing artifact. In a later analysis, a clonal expansion index was calculated for each public chain from normalized within-repertoire ranks of inferred template counts. A later analysis computed generation probabilities with a VDJ recombination model fitted to out-of-frame rearrangements, and checked the results against IGoR. In a later analysis, hypergeometric tests were used to score TCR-TCR, TCR-HLA and TCR-CMV co-occurrence, with a repertoire-size bias correction applied to TCR pairs. In a later analysis, false discovery rates were estimated by permuting HLA or CMV assignments 20 times. In a later analysis, co-occurring TCRs were grouped using DBSCAN, and TCRdist sequence similarity was added for clustering within HLA-allele-positive subsets. Repertoires with fewer than 30,000 or more than 120,000 public chains, plus five repertoires with anomalous nucleotide sharing, were excluded from co-occurrence clustering. TCRdb re-hosts the immuneACCESS table, in-frame sequences only. Its copies lack some clones; in the studies checked, an unresolved V gene accounts for under half of them, and the cause for the rest is not known. V, J and clone size derive from that table, while D and trimming were established from the DNA sequence. A total of fewer than 150,000 clones appear in this sample, about 80% of them only once. Of the sample, roughly 5% is held by the ten largest clones.

In total, about 650 healthy bone marrow donors made up the cohort. At the time of sampling, every cohort member was nominally healthy, though immune exposures that went unrecorded were likely present. The donor tested CMV seropositive and was one of the 289 seropositive cohort members. Every donor gave a peripheral blood sample, and the peripheral blood mononuclear cells from that sample were used for TCR beta sequencing. The Qiagen DNeasy Blood Extraction Kit was used to extract genomic DNA from the blood cell samples. On the study overall, not on this receptor specifically: In the study, 164 TCR beta chains were listed as associated with cytomegalovirus. An association between a missense DCLRE1C variant and V-gene and J-gene trimming of TCR beta chains was found in a later genetic analysis and replicated in an independent cohort. Across donors, most TCR sequences were observed very rarely, whereas some public TCRs were present in many individuals. A later analysis found that most CMV-associated TCR beta chains appeared HLA-restricted, with HLA associations seemingly driven largely by CMV exposure. Because some donors lacked HLA typing at each locus, the association tests relied only on the typed subset. Strong co-occurrence of HLA alleles, especially DR and DQ, made assigning TCR associations to individual alleles difficult. Immune exposure information for the cohort was limited to CMV serostatus. In a later analysis, TCR association rates were found to vary across HLA loci, with the most associated TCRs seen for DRB1 alleles and the fewest for HLA-C alleles. Linkage disequilibrium might explain the correlated functional status among segregating V segments, but an unknown experimental factor could not be excluded. Only TCR beta chains were sequenced in this cohort, and the absence of alpha or paired-chain data limited detectable features. A further reported finding was that TCR beta sequences accurately predicted the HLA-A and HLA-B alleles for most subjects in the first cohort. Some IMGT-functional V segments, including TRBV6-2 and TRBV6-3, could not be told apart with the 87-base-pair reads, so those segments were excluded. The earlier analysis of 587 of the donors excluded some 15 rarely observed V segments, including chromosome 9 orphons, because counts were too low. Specific HLA alleles were associated with 15,000 to 20,000 TCR beta sequences at a false discovery rate of 0.05 in a later analysis. Broadly in line with IMGT annotations, most TCR beta V segments showed up in productive rearrangements about 90% or about 30% of the time in an earlier analysis of roughly 590 of the donors. Compared with equally common non-associated chains, HLA-associated TCR beta chains in a later analysis were more clonally expanded and had lower generation probabilities. A later genetic analysis reported fewer N-insertions in productive TCRs among donors in an Asian-associated ancestry cluster than the roughly 700-donor mean. The authors suggested that the approach could potentially be extended to other disease states and immunological phenotypes. A group of highly shared sequence variants was considered likely to be a technical artifact of the sequencing pipeline. In a later analysis, several top co-occurrence clusters were reported to appear linked to parvovirus B19, influenza, CMV and Epstein-Barr virus. The classifier was reported to diagnose cytomegalovirus status with high specificity and sensitivity in both the original cohort and the validation cohort. Roughly uniform sequencing depth across donors was assumed in presence/absence analyses, although this assumption may not hold. Three of the identified cytomegalovirus-associated TCR beta chains were confirmed in vitro to be specific for cytomegalovirus antigens.

The germline V gene (reference sequence) supplies CDR1 LNHDA and CDR2 SQIVND. The CDR3 spans 14 residues, from the cysteine through the phenylalanine. The only DNA kept is the CDR3, 42 bases in frame from the first base. The germline V and J ends show losses of 5 bases and 4 bases respectively, and no gene match explains 6 bases of the junction. The material sequenced was PBMCs. This TCR was recovered from a man aged 50-60 years in good health and CMV-seropositive. The chain is made from TRBV19 and TRBJ1-1; the junction holds 8 bases that match TRBD1. The sequence in DNA is TGTGCCAGTAGTTTACAGGGGGGGACCACTGAAGCTTTCTTT. It encodes CASSLQGGTTEAFF.